This T cell receptor beta chain is drawn from a study of patients and donors after allogeneic stem cell transplantation. This clonotype was observed a handful of times. One entry per CDR3 protein, called by TCRdb with MiXCR from the RT-PCR reads. The sample carries around 150,000 distinct CDR3 sequences, approximately 30% recorded once. This TCR came from a human donor who was either an allogeneic HSCT recipient or a stem cell or donor lymphocyte infusion donor (not recorded which). It is not recorded whose cells these are; they may come from a transplant donor. Sequencing input: blood, either unsorted or a sorted T cell fraction (not recorded which).

In nucleotides, the CDR3 is TGCAGTGCTAGAGTACCAGGGGGCAAAACTCAGCCCCAGCATTTT. Translation gives CSARVPGGKTQPQHF. V gene TRBV20-1 combines with J gene TRBJ1-5, with 8 nucleotides matching TRBD1. The trim removed 1 base at V and 6 bases at J, leaving 8 bases unmatched. The CDR3 is made up of 15 amino acids. Per germline, CDR1 DFQATT and CDR2 SNEGSKA (reference sequence).